Listed below are T cell receptor beta chains from one sample, sequenced in a study of blood T cell repertoires in COVID-19. Using immunoSEQ multiplex PCR, the repertoire was profiled, and TCRdb retains in-frame clones only, with some absent. The sample shows 25,000 to 35,000 clones, 85% of them seen only once. The sample consisted of peripheral blood. These receptors all stem from a man in his sixties with active COVID-19. Both conserved end residues are part of each CDR3. Each record gives: V gene, clone size, J gene, D gene, CDR3 protein, CDR3 DNA. D genes are given only for firm matches. Size values are once, few and many counts, or a class for expanded clones, and some rows have none.

TRBV4-2,few,TRBJ2-3,TRBD2,CASSPGSGSTDTQYF,TGTGCCAGCAGCCCAGGTAGCGGGAGCACAGATACGCAGTATTTT
TRBV5-4,-,TRBJ1-1,-,CASSLQAGNTEAFF,TGTGCCAGCAGCTTGCAGGCAGGGAACACTGAAGCTTTCTTT
TRBV18,-,TRBJ1-4,-,CASSPRADRYEKLFF,TGTGCCAGCTCACCAAGAGCGGACCGATATGAAAAACTGTTTTTT
TRBV28,-,TRBJ1-2,-,CASSLIRGNYGYTF,TGTGCCAGCAGTTTAATTCGGGGGAACTATGGCTACACCTTC
TRBV15,-,TRBJ2-6,TRBD2,CATSRALLAGVGANVLTF,TGTGCCACCAGCAGGGCTCTTTTAGCGGGGGTTGGGGCCAACGTCCTGACTTTC
TRBV2,-,TRBJ2-2,TRBD2,CASSQTSGPVF,TGTGCCAGCAGTCAGACTAGCGGGCCGGTTTTT
TRBV5-1,once,TRBJ1-2,-,CASSEHRDGYTF,TGCGCCAGCAGCGAACACAGGGACGGCTACACCTTC
TRBV9,-,TRBJ2-3,-,CASERFTDTQYF,TGTGCCAGCGAGCGGTTCACAGATACGCAGTATTTT
TRBV6-1,few,TRBJ1-3,TRBD1,CASSEGRTGGNTIYF,TGTGCCAGCAGTGAAGGTCGGACAGGGGGAAACACCATATATTTT
TRBV12-3/TRBV12-4,-,TRBJ1-1,TRBD1,CASQGRGPEAFF,TGTGCCTCACAGGGGCGCGGCCCTGAAGCTTTCTTT
TRBV18,-,TRBJ1-4,-,CASSLGRARHEKLFF,TGTGCCAGCTCACTGGGGAGGGCCCGTCACGAAAAACTGTTTTTT
TRBV6-1,-,TRBJ1-1,TRBD1,CAGNRDRGSAEAFF,TGTGCCGGGAACCGGGACAGAGGTTCAGCTGAAGCTTTCTTT
TRBV5-4,-,TRBJ2-5,TRBD2,CASSLGRLAGGPETQYF,TGTGCCAGCAGCTTGGGGCGACTAGCGGGAGGGCCAGAGACCCAGTACTTC
TRBV28,-,TRBJ1-2,TRBD1,CASSLLITGTGDGYTF,TGTGCCAGCAGTTTGTTGATCACCGGGACAGGGGATGGCTACACCTTC
TRBV5-5,-,TRBJ1-2,TRBD1,CASSLADRDAGIRGYTF,TGTGCCAGCAGCTTAGCCGACAGGGACGCGGGGATAAGGGGCTACACCTTC
TRBV9,-,TRBJ1-2,-,CASSVANGGVYGYTF,TGTGCCAGCAGCGTAGCTAACGGGGGTGTCTATGGCTACACCTTC
TRBV15,-,TRBJ2-5,TRBD2,CATSRSGIQETQYF,TGTGCCACCAGCAGGAGCGGGATCCAAGAGACCCAGTACTTC
TRBV27,-,TRBJ2-7,TRBD2,CASSLVTSGSAHEQYF,TGTGCCAGCAGTTTAGTTACTAGCGGGAGCGCCCACGAGCAGTACTTC
TRBV9,-,TRBJ2-7,TRBD2,CASSPWGEGNYEQYF,TGTGCCAGCAGCCCTTGGGGGGAGGGGAACTACGAGCAGTACTTC
TRBV6-5,-,TRBJ1-3,-,CASRGAGSGNTIYF,TGTGCCAGCAGGGGTGCAGGGTCTGGAAACACCATATATTTT